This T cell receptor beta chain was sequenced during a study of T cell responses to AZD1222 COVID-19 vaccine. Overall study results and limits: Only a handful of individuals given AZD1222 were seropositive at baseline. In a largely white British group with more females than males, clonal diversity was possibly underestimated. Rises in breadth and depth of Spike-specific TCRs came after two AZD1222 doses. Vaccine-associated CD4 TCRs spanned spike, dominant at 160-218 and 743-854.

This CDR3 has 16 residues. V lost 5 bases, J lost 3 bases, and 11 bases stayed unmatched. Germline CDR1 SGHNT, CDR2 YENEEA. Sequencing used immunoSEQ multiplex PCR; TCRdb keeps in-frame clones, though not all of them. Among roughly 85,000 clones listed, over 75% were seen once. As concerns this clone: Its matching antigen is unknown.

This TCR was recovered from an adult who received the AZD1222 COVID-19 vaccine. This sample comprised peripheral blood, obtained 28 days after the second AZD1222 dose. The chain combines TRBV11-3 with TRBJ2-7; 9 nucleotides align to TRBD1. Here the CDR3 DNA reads TGTGCCAGCAGCGGTACCGGGACAGGGTCTTTCTACGAGCAGTACTTC. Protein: CASSGTGTGSFYEQYF.